The clone carrying this TCR beta chain was observed a single time. Blood got drawn at baseline, again on cycle 4 day 1, and then on cycle 7 day 1. Data came from immunoSEQ multiplex PCR; TCRdb stores just in-frame clones and leaves some out. The sample yields around 60,000 clones, approximately 84% seen once. The data are from a study of OX40 agonist ivuxolimab in advanced cancers. On the study more broadly: Three patients, one with hepatocellular carcinoma and two with cutaneous melanoma, achieved partial responses.

Looked up from germline, CDR1 is LNHDA and CDR2 is SQIVND (reference sequence). J gave up 5 bases and V 9 bases, and 18 bases lay outside the gene matches. The CDR3 has 16 amino acids. The sample here was CD4+ or CD8+ T cells sorted from blood, taken in a trial of the OX40 agonist ivuxolimab. The genes are TRBV19 and TRBJ2-5; 7 bases fit TRBD2. This clonotype originated in an adult with an advanced solid tumor such as melanoma, head and neck, liver or kidney cancer. The CDR3, as DNA: TGTGCCAGCGCCCCGACCCAAAGCGGGGTTAGGGAGACCCAGTACTTC. This encodes CASAPTQSGVRETQYF.